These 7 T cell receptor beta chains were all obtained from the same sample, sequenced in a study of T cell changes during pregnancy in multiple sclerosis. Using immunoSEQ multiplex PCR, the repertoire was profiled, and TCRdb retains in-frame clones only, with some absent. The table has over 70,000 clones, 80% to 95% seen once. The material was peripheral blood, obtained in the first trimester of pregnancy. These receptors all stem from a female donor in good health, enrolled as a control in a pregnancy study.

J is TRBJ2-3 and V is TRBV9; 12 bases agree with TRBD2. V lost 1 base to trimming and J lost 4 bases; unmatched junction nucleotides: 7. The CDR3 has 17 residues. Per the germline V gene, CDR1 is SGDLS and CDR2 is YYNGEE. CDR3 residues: CASSVRETSGGSDTQYF. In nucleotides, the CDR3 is TGTGCCAGCAGCGTAAGGGAGACTAGCGGGGGCTCAGATACGCAGTATTTT.

The CDR3: CASSPGGVRLTQYF. DNA of the CDR3: TGTGCCAGCAGCCCCGGGGGGGTTAGGCTGACCCAGTACTTC. This sequence joins TRBV7-3 and TRBJ2-5; 8 bases are shared with TRBD2. This CDR3 is 14 amino acids long. The V gene's germline CDR1 is SGHTA and CDR2 FQGTGA. The ends lost 5 bases at V and 7 bases at J; junction bases unmatched: 9.

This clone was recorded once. This chain's CDR3 is CASSPTRGVYNEQFF. As DNA, the CDR3 is TGTGCCAGCAGTCCAACCAGGGGGGTTTACAATGAGCAGTTCTTC. V and J are TRBV6-5 and TRBJ2-1; D perhaps matches TRBD1 (7 bases). V gave up 5 bases and J gave up 4 bases, with 15 bases separating them. The CDR3 totals 15 residues. CDR1 and CDR2 from the germline V gene are MNHEY and SVGAGI.

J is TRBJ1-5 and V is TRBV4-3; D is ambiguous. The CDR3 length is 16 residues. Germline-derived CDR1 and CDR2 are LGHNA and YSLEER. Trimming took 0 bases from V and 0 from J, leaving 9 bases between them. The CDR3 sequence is CASSQDREYSNQPQHF. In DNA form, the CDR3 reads TGCGCCAGCAGCCAAGATCGGGAGTATAGCAATCAGCCCCAGCATTTT.

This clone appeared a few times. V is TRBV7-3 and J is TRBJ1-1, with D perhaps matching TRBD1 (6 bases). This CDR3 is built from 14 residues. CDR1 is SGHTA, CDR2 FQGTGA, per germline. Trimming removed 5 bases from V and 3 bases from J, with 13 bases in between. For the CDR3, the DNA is TGTGCCAGCAGCCCGGACAGTAAGGACACTGAAGCTTTCTTT. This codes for CASSPDSKDTEAFF. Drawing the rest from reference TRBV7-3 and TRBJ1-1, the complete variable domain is GAGVSQTPSNKVTEKGKYVELRCDPISGHTALYWYRQSLGQGPEFLIYFQGTGAADDSGLPNDRFFAVRPEGSVSTLKIQRTERGDSAVYLCASSPDSKDTEAFFGQGTRLTVV.

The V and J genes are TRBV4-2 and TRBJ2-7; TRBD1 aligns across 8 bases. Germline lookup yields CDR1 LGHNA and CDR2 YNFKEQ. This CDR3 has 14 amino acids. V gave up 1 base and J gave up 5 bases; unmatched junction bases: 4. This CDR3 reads CASSQADRAHEQYF. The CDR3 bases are TGTGCCAGCAGCCAAGCGGACAGGGCCCACGAGCAGTACTTC.

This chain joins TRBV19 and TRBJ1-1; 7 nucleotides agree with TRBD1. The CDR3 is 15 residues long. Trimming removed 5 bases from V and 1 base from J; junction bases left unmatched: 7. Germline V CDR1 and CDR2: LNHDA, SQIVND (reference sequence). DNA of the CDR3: TGTGCCAGTAGTCCGGGGGACAGTCCGAACACTGAAGCTTTCTTT. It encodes CASSPGDSPNTEAFF.